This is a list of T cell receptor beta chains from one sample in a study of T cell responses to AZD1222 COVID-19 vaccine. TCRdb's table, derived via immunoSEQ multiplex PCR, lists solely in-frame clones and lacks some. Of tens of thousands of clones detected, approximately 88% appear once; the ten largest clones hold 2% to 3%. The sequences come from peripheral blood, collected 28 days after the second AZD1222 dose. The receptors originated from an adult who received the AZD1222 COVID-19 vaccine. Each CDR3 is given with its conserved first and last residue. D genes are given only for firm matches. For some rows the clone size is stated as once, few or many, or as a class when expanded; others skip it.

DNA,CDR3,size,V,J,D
TGTGCCAGCAGCCGGACTAGCGGGACGAACACCGGGGAGCTGTTTTTT,CASSRTSGTNTGELFF,once,TRBV11-1,TRBJ2-2,TRBD2
TGTGCCAGCGCCCGGACGGAAACGAACACCGGGGAGCTGTTTTTT,CASARTETNTGELFF,NA,TRBV2,TRBJ2-2,NA
TGTGCCAGCAGACCCGGGCAATCTCCCCAGTACTTC,CASRPGQSPQYF,NA,TRBV28,TRBJ2-5,NA
TGCGCCAGCAGCTTGGCAGGGACTAGCGGGAGAAGTACCGGGGAGCTGTTTTTT,CASSLAGTSGRSTGELFF,NA,TRBV5-1,TRBJ2-2,TRBD2
TGTGCCAGCACCGAAGGGCCGGGAATAGGGTACGAGCAGTACTTC,CASTEGPGIGYEQYF,NA,TRBV11-1,TRBJ2-7,NA
TGTGCCACCAGCCAGTCAGGACAGGGATATGAGCAGTTCTTC,CATSQSGQGYEQFF,NA,TRBV24-1,TRBJ2-1,TRBD1
TGTGCCAGCAGCCCTTGGACTAGCGGCAATAGACCCTACGAGCAGTACTTC,CASSPWTSGNRPYEQYF,few,TRBV5-4,TRBJ2-7,TRBD2
TGTGCCAGCAGTCCGGGACACATTAATGAAAAACTGTTTTTT,CASSPGHINEKLFF,once,TRBV6-5,TRBJ1-4,NA
TGTGCCAGCAGCTTGTCGGGCGGGAGGGCCTACCAAGAGACCCAGTACTTC,CASSLSGGRAYQETQYF,NA,TRBV7-8,TRBJ2-5,TRBD2
TGTGCCAGTACCCGGGGTAAGGGGAACTATGGCTACACCTTC,CASTRGKGNYGYTF,once,TRBV19,TRBJ1-2,NA
TGTGCCAGCAGCGGGAGGACCGTGCTTACCCTCAATGAGCAGTTCTTC,CASSGRTVLTLNEQFF,NA,TRBV7-9,TRBJ2-1,NA
TGTGCCAGCAGCCAACCTCTCGGCCGGCGAGGCGGCTACACCTTC,CASSQPLGRRGGYTF,NA,TRBV3-1/TRBV3-2,TRBJ1-2,NA
TGTGCCAGCAGCTTTGAAGGCAGGGGAGGTCCGTACTTC,CASSFEGRGGPYF,NA,TRBV7-2,TRBJ2-7,NA
TGTGCCAGCAGTGAGATTCGGGGCAAAACGTACTTC,CASSEIRGKTYF,NA,TRBV2,TRBJ2-7,NA
TGTGCCACCAGTGATCGGGGGGATACGCAGTATTTT,CATSDRGDTQYF,NA,TRBV24-1,TRBJ2-3,NA
TGTGCCAGCAGCCAAGATTGGGACACCGAGCAGTACTTC,CASSQDWDTEQYF,NA,TRBV3-1/TRBV3-2,TRBJ2-7,NA
TGTGCCAGCAGCCTCGGGGTAGGATGGAACACTGAAGCTTTCTTT,CASSLGVGWNTEAFF,NA,TRBV28,TRBJ1-1,NA
TGTGCCAGCAGCGCCCGGGACACAGCGCCCGGTGAGCAGTTCTTC,CASSARDTAPGEQFF,NA,TRBV6-5,TRBJ2-1,NA
TGTGCCAGTAGTACCCCGGGACAGGGGGTGATCGCTGGTGAAGCTTTCTTT,CASSTPGQGVIAGEAFF,NA,TRBV19,TRBJ1-1,TRBD1
TGCGCCAGCAGCTCAAGACAGGGGGGTATTAATGAAAAACTGTTTTTT,CASSSRQGGINEKLFF,NA,TRBV5-1,TRBJ1-4,TRBD1
TGCGCCAGCAGGGACGGACAGAGGAACACCGGGGAGCTGTTTTTT,CASRDGQRNTGELFF,NA,TRBV10-2,TRBJ2-2,NA
TGTGCCGCTAGGGAAGAAGGGGAGGCCCAGCCCCAGCATTTT,CAAREEGEAQPQHF,NA,TRBV10-3,TRBJ1-5,NA
TGTGCCTGGAGTGGTGAAAAACTGTTTTTT,CAWSGEKLFF,once,TRBV30,TRBJ1-4,NA
TGTGCCAGCAGTTACGGAGGGGGTGCCTACGAGCAGTACTTC,CASSYGGGAYEQYF,NA,TRBV6-5,TRBJ2-7,NA